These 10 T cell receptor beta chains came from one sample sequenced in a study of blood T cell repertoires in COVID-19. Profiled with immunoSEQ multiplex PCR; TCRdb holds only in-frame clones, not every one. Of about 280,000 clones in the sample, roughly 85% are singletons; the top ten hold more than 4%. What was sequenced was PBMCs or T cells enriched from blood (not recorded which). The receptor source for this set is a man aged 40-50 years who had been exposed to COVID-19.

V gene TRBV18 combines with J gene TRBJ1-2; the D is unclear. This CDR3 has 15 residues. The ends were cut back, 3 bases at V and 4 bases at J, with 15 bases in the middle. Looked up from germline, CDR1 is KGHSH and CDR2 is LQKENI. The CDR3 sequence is CASSPPGGEGYGYTF. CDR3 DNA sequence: TGTGCCAGCTCACCCCCAGGAGGCGAAGGCTATGGCTACACCTTC.

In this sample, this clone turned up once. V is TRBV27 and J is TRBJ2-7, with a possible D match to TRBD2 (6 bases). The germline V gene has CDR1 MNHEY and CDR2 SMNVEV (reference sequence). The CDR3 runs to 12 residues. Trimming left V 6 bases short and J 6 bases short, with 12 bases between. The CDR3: CASRNQAGEQYF. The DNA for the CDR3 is TGTGCCAGCAGGAATCAAGCGGGCGAGCAGTACTTC.

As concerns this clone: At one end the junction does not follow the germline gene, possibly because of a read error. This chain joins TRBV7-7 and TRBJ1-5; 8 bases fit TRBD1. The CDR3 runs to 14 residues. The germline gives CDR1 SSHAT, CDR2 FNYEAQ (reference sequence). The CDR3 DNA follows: TGTGCTAGCAGCTACCGACAGGGGAATCAGCCCCAGCATTTT. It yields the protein CASSYRQGNQPQHF.

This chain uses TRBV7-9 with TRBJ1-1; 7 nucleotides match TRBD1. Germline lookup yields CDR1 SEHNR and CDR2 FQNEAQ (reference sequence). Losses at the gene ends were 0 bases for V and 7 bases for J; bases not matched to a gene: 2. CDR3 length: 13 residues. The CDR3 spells CASSLAGTDEAFF. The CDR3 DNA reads TGTGCCAGCAGCTTAGCCGGGACAGATGAAGCTTTCTTT.

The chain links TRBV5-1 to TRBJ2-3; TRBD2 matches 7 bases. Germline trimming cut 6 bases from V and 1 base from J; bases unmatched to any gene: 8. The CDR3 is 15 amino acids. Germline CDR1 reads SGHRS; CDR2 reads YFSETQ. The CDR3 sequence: CASNLAAQGTDTQYF. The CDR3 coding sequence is TGCGCCAGCAACCTAGCGGCACAGGGCACAGATACGCAGTATTTT.

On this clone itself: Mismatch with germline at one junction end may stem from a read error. As DNA, the CDR3 is TGTGCTAGCAGCTTTAGGGGGATCGGTGAGCAGTTCTTC. This codes for CASSFRGIGEQFF. The chain carries TRBV7-7 and TRBJ2-1; D may be TRBD1 (6 bases). The CDR3 contains 13 residues. Germline V gene lookup returns CDR1 SSHAT and CDR2 FNYEAQ (reference sequence).

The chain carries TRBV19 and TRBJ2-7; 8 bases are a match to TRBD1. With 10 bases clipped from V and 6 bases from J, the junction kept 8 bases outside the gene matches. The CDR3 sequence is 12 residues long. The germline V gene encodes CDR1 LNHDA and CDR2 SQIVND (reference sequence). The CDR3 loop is CANRQGNSEQYF. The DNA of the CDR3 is TGTGCCAATCGACAGGGGAACTCCGAGCAGTACTTC.

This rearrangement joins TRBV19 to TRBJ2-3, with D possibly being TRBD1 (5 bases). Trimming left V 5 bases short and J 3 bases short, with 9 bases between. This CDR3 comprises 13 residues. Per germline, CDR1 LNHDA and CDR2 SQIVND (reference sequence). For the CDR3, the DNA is TGTGCCAGTAGTCCCGGACATACAGATACGCAGTATTTT. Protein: CASSPGHTDTQYF.

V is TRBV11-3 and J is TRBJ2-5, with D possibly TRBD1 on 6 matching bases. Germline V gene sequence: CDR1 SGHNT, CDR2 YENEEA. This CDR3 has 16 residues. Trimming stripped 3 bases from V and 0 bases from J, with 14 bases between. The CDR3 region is CASSFPLRGYQETQYF. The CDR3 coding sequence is TGTGCCAGCAGCTTCCCGCTCAGGGGTTACCAAGAGACCCAGTACTTC.

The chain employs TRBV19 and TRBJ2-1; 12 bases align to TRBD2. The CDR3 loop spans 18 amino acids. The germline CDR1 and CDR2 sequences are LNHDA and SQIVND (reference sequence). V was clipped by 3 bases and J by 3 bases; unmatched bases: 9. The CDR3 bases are TGTGCCAGTAGTATTGGACTAGCGGGACGAAACGACTACAATGAGCAGTTCTTC. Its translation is CASSIGLAGRNDYNEQFF.